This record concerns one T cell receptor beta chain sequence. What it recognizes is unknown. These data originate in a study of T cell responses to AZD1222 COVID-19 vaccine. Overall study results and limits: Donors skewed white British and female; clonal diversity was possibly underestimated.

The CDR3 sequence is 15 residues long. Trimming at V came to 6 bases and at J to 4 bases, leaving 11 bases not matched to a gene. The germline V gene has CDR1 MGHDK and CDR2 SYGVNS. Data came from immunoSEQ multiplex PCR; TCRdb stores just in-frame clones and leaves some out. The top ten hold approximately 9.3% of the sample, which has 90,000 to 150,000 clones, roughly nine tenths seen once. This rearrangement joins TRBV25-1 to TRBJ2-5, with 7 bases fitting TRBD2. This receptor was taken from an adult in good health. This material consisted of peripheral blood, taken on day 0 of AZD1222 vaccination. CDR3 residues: CASSQGAGVRETQYF. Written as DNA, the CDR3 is TGTGCCAGCAGCCAAGGCGCGGGGGTCAGAGAGACCCAGTACTTC.